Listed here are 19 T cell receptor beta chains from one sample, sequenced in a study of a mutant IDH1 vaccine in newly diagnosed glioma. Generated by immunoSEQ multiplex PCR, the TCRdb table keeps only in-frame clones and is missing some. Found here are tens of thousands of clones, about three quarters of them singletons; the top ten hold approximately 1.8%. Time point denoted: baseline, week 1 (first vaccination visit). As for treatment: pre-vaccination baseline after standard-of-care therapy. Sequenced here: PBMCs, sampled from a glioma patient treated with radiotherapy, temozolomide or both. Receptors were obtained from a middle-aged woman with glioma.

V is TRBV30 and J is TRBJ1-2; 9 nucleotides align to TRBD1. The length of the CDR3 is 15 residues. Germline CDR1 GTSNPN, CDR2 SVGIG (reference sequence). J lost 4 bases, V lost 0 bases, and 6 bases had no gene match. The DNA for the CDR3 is TGTGCCTGGAGTGTACGGGACAGGGCGTTCTATGGCTACACCTTC. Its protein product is CAWSVRDRAFYGYTF.

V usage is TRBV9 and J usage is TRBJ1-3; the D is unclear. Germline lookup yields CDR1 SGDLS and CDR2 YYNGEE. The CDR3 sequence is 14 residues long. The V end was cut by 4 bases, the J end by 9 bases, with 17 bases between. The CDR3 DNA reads TGTGCCAGCAGCCCTGGACCCTCAGAGGGCACCATATATTTT. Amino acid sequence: CASSPGPSEGTIYF.

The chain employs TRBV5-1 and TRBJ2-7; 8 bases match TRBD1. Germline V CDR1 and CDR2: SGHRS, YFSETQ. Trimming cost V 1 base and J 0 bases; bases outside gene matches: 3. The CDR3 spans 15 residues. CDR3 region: CASSLRTGTSYEQYF. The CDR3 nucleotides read TGCGCCAGCAGCTTGCGGACAGGGACCTCCTACGAGCAGTACTTC.

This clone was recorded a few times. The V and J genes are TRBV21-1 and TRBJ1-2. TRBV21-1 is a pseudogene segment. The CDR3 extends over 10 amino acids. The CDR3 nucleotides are TGTGCCAGCAGCAACTGGGGCTACACCTTC. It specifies CASSNWGYTF.

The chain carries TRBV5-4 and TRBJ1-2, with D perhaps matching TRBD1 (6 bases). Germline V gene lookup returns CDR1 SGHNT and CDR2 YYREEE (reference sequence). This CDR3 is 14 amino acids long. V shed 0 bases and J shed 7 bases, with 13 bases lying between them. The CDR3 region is CASSLVSGAGGYTF. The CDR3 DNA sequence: TGTGCCAGCAGCTTGGTTTCGGGGGCGGGTGGCTACACCTTC. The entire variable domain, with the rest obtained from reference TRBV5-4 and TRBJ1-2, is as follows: ETGVTQSPTHLIKTRGQQVTLRCSSQSGHNTVSWYQQALGQGPQFIFQYYREEENGRGNFPPRFSGLQFPNYSSELNVNALELDDSALYLCASSLVSGAGGYTFGSGTRLTVV.

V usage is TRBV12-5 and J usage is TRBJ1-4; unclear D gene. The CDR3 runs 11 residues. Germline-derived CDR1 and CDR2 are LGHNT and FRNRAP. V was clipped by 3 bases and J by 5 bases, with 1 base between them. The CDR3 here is CASGFNEKLFF. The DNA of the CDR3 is TGTGCTAGTGGTTTCAATGAAAAACTGTTTTTT.

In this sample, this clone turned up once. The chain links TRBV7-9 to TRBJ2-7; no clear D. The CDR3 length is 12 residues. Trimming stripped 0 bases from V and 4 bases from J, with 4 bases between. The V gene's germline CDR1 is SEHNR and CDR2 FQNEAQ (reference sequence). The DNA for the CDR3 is TGTGCCAGCAGCTTAGCGGTATACGAGCAGTACTTC. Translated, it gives CASSLAVYEQYF. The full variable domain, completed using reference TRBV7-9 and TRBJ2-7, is DTGVSQNPRHKITKRGQNVTFRCDPISEHNRLYWYRQTLGQGPEFLTYFQNEAQLEKSRLLSDRFSAERPKGSFSTLEIQRTEQGDSAMYLCASSLAVYEQYFGPGTRLTVT.

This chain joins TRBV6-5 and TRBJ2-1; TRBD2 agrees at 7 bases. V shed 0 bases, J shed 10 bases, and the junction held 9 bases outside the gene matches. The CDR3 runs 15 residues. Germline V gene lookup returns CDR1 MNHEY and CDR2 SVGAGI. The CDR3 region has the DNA TGTGCCAGCAGTTACTCGATTCTCTACGGGGGGGAGCAGTTCTTC. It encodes CASSYSILYGGEQFF.

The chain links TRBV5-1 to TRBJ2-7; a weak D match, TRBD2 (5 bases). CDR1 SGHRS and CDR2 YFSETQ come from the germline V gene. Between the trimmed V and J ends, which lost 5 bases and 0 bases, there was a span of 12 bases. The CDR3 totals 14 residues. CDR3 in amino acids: CASRRTGSSYEQYF. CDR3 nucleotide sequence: TGCGCCAGCAGGCGGACGGGGAGCTCCTACGAGCAGTACTTC.

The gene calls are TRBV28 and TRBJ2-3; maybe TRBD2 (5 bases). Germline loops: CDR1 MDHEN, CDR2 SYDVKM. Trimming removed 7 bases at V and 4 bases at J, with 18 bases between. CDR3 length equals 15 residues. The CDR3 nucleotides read TGTGCCAGCAATGCGAGGGTAAGGTTGTCAGATACGCAGTATTTT. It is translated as CASNARVRLSDTQYF.

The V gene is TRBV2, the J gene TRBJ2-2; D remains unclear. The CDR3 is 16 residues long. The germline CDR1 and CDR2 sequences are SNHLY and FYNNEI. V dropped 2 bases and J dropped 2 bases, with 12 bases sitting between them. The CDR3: CASSELAPLNTGELFF. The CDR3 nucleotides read TGTGCCAGCAGTGAATTGGCCCCACTCAACACCGGGGAGCTGTTTTTT.

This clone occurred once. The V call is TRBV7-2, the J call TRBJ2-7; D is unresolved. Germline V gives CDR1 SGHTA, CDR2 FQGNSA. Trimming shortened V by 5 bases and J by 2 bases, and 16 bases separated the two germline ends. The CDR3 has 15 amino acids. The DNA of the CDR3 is TGTGCCAGCAGCCCTGCCATAGCCGGAACCTACGAGCAGTACTTC. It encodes CASSPAIAGTYEQYF.

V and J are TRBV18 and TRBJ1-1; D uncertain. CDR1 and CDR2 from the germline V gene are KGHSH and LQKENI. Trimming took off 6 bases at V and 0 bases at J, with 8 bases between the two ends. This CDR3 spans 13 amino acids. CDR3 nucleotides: TGTGCCAGCTCTCCCAGATTGAACACTGAAGCTTTCTTT. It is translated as CASSPRLNTEAFF. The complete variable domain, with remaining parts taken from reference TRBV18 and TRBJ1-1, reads NAGVMQNPRHLVRRRGQEARLRCSPMKGHSHVYWYRQLPEEGLKFMVYLQKENIIDESGMPKERFSAEFPKEGPSILRIQQVVRGDSAAYFCASSPRLNTEAFFGQGTRLTVV.

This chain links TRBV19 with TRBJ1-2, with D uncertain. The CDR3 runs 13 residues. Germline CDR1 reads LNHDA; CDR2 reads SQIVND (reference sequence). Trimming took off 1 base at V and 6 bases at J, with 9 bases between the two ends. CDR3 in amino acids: CASSIGPGNGYTF. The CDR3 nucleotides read TGTGCCAGTAGTATAGGCCCCGGGAATGGCTACACCTTC. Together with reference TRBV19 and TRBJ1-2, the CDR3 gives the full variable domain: DGGITQSPKYLFRKEGQNVTLSCEQNLNHDAMYWYRQDPGQGLRLIYYSQIVNDFQKGDIAEGYSVSREKKESFPLTVTSAQKNPTAFYLCASSIGPGNGYTFGSGTRLTVV.

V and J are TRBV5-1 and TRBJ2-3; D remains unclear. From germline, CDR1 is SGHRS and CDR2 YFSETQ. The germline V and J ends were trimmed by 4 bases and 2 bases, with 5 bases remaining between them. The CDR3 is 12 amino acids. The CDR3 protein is CASSLNTDTQYF. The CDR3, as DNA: TGCGCCAGCAGCCTCAACACAGATACGCAGTATTTT.

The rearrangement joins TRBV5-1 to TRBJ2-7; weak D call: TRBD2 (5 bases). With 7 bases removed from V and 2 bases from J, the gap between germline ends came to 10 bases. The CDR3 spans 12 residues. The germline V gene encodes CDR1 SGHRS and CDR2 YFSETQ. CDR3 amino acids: CASRDRAYEQYF. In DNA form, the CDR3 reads TGCGCCAGCCGGGATCGTGCCTACGAGCAGTACTTC.

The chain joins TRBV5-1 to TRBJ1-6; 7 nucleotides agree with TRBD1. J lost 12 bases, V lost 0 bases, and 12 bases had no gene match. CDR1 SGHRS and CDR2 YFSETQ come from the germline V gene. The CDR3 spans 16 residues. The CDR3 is CASSLGSTGVGRPLHF. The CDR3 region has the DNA TGCGCCAGCAGCTTGGGTAGTACAGGGGTTGGTCGACCCCTCCACTTT.

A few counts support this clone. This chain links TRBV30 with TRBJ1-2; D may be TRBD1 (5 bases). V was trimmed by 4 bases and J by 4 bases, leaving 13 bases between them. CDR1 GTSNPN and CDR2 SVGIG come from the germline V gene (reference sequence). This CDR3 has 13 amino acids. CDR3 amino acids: CAWNEGTVYGYTF. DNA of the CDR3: TGTGCCTGGAATGAGGGGACCGTCTATGGCTACACCTTC.

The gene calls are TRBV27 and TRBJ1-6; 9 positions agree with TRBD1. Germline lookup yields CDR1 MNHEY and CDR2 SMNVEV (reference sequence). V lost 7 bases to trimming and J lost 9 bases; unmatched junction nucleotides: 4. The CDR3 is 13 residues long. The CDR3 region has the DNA TGTGCCAGCAAACAGGGGGCCATTTCACCCCTCCACTTT. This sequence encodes CASKQGAISPLHF.